This entry is about one TCR beta chain. Those who donated were healthy HIV-negative adults, with no recent acute infections or vaccinations reported. These data come from a study of shared clonotypes between healthy human individuals. Study at large: Each donor had three CD4 naive, three CD4 memory, two CD8 naive and one CD8 memory plate.

Germline V lookup: CDR1 MNHNS, CDR2 SASEGT. Unmatched junction bases numbered 5, after V lost 6 bases and J lost 4 bases. The CDR3 is 13 amino acids. The deep-level immunoSEQ assay was used. Assay: immunoSEQ multiplex PCR; the TCRdb copy retains only in-frame clones and omits some. The data contain 2 million to 2.5 million clones, 80% to 95% of them singletons. Sequencing used naive CD4+ T cells from PBMCs. As for subset: CD45RA+ positively selected. The TCR originated in a man between 18 and 35 years old in good health. Some clones in this sample may be carry-over from other donors' samples. This chain joins TRBV6-1 and TRBJ1-2; 7 bases match TRBD1. The CDR3 DNA is TGTGCCAGCAGACCCGGACAGGCCTATGGCTACACCTTC. This encodes CASRPGQAYGYTF.